The next 29 T cell receptor beta chains were all read from a single sample in a study of beta chain features in type 1 diabetes. Investigators reverse transcribed all isolated RNA, so they sequenced expressed TCRB transcripts. Measured with immunoSEQ multiplex PCR; TCRdb has only the in-frame clones, and not every one. The table shows under 850,000 clones, with under 15% occurring only once. Study-level results: Moderate but significant shortening of TCRB CDR3s was recorded in all four CD4+ subsets from Type 1 diabetes patients.

Their recognized antigens are unknown. The source material was naive CD4+ T cells from blood. All receptors come from a man younger than 30 with type 1 diabetes.

The chain couples TRBV25-1 to TRBJ1-6, with 8 bases matching TRBD1. The CDR3 totals 13 residues. V was pared by 11 bases and J by 5 bases, with 5 bases of the junction left unmatched. The V gene's germline CDR1 is MGHDK and CDR2 SYGVNS. The DNA of the CDR3 is TGTGCCTCACAGGGGGTCGATAATTCACCCCTCCACTTT. Translating gives CASQGVDNSPLHF.

The V and J genes are TRBV7-9 and TRBJ1-1; no definite D call. CDR1 SEHNR and CDR2 FQNEAQ come from the germline V gene (reference sequence). Trimming pared 5 bases from V and 0 bases from J, leaving 13 bases between. This CDR3 region has 15 residues. CDR3 bases: TGTGCCAGCAGCAATCCGTTGACCCTGAACACTGAAGCTTTCTTT. Translation gives CASSNPLTLNTEAFF.

This clone came up a few times. V usage is TRBV13 and J usage is TRBJ1-1; D perhaps matches TRBD1 (5 bases). The CDR3 extends over 14 amino acids. V dropped 4 bases and J dropped 1 base, with 10 bases sitting between them. Germline V gene lookup returns CDR1 PRHDT and CDR2 FYEKMQ (reference sequence). The CDR3 here is CASSYRTGNTEAFF. CDR3 in DNA: TGTGCCAGCAGCTACAGGACGGGGAACACTGAAGCTTTCTTT.

The V and J genes are TRBV13 and TRBJ2-5; 8 bases are shared with TRBD1. Germline CDR1 and CDR2: PRHDT and FYEKMQ (reference sequence). CDR3 length: 15 amino acids. V dropped 0 bases and J dropped 1; count of bases not matched to a gene: 1. The CDR3 DNA reads TGTGCCAGCAGCTTAGGGGACAGGGCCCAAGAGACCCAGTACTTC. Residues: CASSLGDRAQETQYF.

The gene calls are TRBV2 and TRBJ1-2; D is possibly TRBD1 (5 bases). V lost 6 bases and J lost 4, with 18 bases in between. CDR1 is SNHLY, CDR2 FYNNEI, per germline. The CDR3 contains 15 residues. As DNA, the CDR3 is TGTGCCAGCAGCATGGGGGGGTTCGACCCCTATGGCTACACCTTC. This gives the protein CASSMGGFDPYGYTF.

This clone showed up just a few times. The V gene is TRBV7-2, the J gene TRBJ1-6; D is undetermined. Trimming stripped 1 base from V and 9 bases from J, with 16 bases between. CDR1 and CDR2 from the germline V gene are SGHTA and FQGNSA. This CDR3 comprises 16 residues. The CDR3 DNA follows: TGTGCCAGCAGCTTAGATCCGTTAGGAGGAGGTTCACCCCTCCACTTT. Translated: CASSLDPLGGGSPLHF. The full variable domain, rest sourced from reference TRBV7-2 and TRBJ1-6, is GAGVSQSPSNKVTEKGKDVELRCDPISGHTALYWYRQSLGQGLEFLIYFQGNSAPDKSGLPSDRFSAERTGGSVSTLTIQRTQQEDSAVYLCASSLDPLGGGSPLHFGNGTRLTVT.

This clone was seen only a few times. This sequence joins TRBV7-9 and TRBJ1-6; no clear D gene. V lost 1 base and J lost 5, with 12 bases in between. The CDR3 extends over 16 amino acids. Germline loops: CDR1 SEHNR, CDR2 FQNEAQ (reference sequence). The CDR3 region is CASSLGGRGDNSPLHF. The CDR3 region has the DNA TGTGCCAGCAGCTTAGGAGGCCGAGGAGATAATTCACCCCTCCACTTT.

The chain joins TRBV5-1 to TRBJ1-6, with D perhaps TRBD1 (6 bases). V was clipped by 2 bases and J by 10 bases, with 16 bases between them. Germline CDR1 reads SGHRS; CDR2 reads YFSETQ. The CDR3 has 15 residues. CDR3 in DNA: TGCGCCAGCAGCTTCGACCAGGGGCCGAAATCACCCCTCCACTTT. This gives the protein CASSFDQGPKSPLHF. The full variable domain, completed using reference TRBV5-1 and TRBJ1-6, is KAGVTQTPRYLIKTRGQQVTLSCSPISGHRSVSWYQQTPGQGLQFLFEYFSETQRNKGNFPGRFSGRQFSNSRSEMNVSTLELGDSALYLCASSFDQGPKSPLHFGNGTRLTVT.

The chain combines TRBV9 with TRBJ1-2; unclear D gene. V was trimmed by 0 bases and J by 3 bases, leaving 6 bases between them. CDR3 length equals 13 residues. CDR1 and CDR2 from the germline V gene are SGDLS and YYNGEE. Here the CDR3 reads CASSVAVDYGYTF. The CDR3 DNA is TGTGCCAGCAGCGTAGCAGTGGACTATGGCTACACCTTC.

The genes are TRBV25-1 and TRBJ1-1; a possible D gene is TRBD1 (6 bases). The CDR3 loop spans 12 amino acids. Germline V lookup: CDR1 MGHDK, CDR2 SYGVNS. V was pared by 7 bases and J by 3 bases, with 9 bases between. The CDR3 region has the DNA TGTGCCAGCACGGACAGTTACACTGAAGCTTTCTTT. Protein: CASTDSYTEAFF.

The chain employs TRBV6-1 and TRBJ1-2; D is undetermined. Germline V lookup: CDR1 MNHNS, CDR2 SASEGT. CDR3 length equals 15 residues. The V end lost 3 bases, the J end lost 8 bases, and 19 bases lay between the germline ends. The CDR3 is CASSEAGPTIYGYTF. The CDR3 nucleotides read TGTGCCAGCAGTGAGGCAGGCCCGACTATATACGGCTACACCTTC.

The genes are TRBV13 and TRBJ1-2; 9 bases agree with TRBD1. Germline V CDR1 and CDR2: PRHDT, FYEKMQ (reference sequence). The CDR3 has 14 residues. With V trimmed by 5 bases and J by 8 bases, 9 bases remained unmatched. The CDR3: CASSPQGAPGGYTF. The CDR3 bases are TGTGCCAGCAGCCCACAGGGGGCGCCGGGAGGCTACACCTTC.

The CDR3 protein is CASSLRTGDYEQYF. DNA for the CDR3: TGTGCCAGCAGCCTAAGGACAGGAGACTACGAGCAGTACTTC. The V call is TRBV5-6, the J call TRBJ2-7; TRBD1 agrees at 7 bases. Looked up from germline, CDR1 is SGHDT and CDR2 is YYEEEE. The CDR3 contains 14 residues. Losses at the gene ends were 4 bases for V and 3 bases for J; bases not matched to a gene: 7.

The sample holds a few counts of this clone. The chain employs TRBV11-1 and TRBJ2-1, with 11 bases that match TRBD2. The V gene's germline CDR1 is SGHAT and CDR2 FQDESV (reference sequence). V dropped 5 bases and J dropped 7; count of bases not matched to a gene: 4. The CDR3 is 14 residues long. The CDR3 loop is CASSPRLAGNEQFF. The CDR3 DNA is TGTGCCAGCAGCCCCAGACTAGCGGGAAATGAGCAGTTCTTC.

This sequence joins TRBV11-3 and TRBJ2-7; 12 bases map to TRBD1. Germline CDR1 SGHNT, CDR2 YENEEA. V trimming: 3 bases; J trimming: 5 bases; junction bases outside the gene matches: 2. There are 14 residues in the CDR3. The CDR3 reads CASSFGTGGDEQYF. CDR3 nucleotide sequence: TGTGCCAGCAGCTTTGGGACAGGGGGCGACGAGCAGTACTTC.

This clone has more than one count but fewer than ten. The chain couples TRBV7-9 to TRBJ2-7; no clear D. CDR3 size: 12 residues. The V end lost 5 bases, the J end lost 2 bases, and 7 bases lay between the germline ends. Germline loops: CDR1 SEHNR, CDR2 FQNEAQ (reference sequence). Written as DNA, the CDR3 is TGTGCCAGCAGCGACACTACCTACGAGCAGTACTTC. Its translation: CASSDTTYEQYF.

V usage is TRBV27 and J usage is TRBJ2-7; no clear D gene. The CDR3 consists of 14 residues. Germline-derived CDR1 and CDR2 are MNHEY and SMNVEV (reference sequence). Trimming took 3 bases from V and 0 from J, leaving 9 bases between them. Here the CDR3 DNA reads TGTGCCAGCAGTTTCAACATCCTCTCCTACGAGCAGTACTTC. It encodes CASSFNILSYEQYF.

The J gene is TRBJ2-7, the V gene TRBV4-2; D is undetermined. The CDR3 contains 12 residues. With 1 base removed from V and 6 bases from J, the gap between germline ends came to 7 bases. CDR1 is LGHNA and CDR2 is YNFKEQ in the germline V gene. The CDR3 reads CASSQGAGEQYF. The CDR3 DNA follows: TGTGCCAGCAGCCAAGGGGCAGGCGAGCAGTACTTC.

The genes are TRBV6-5 and TRBJ1-1; D gene ambiguous. In germline, CDR1 is MNHEY, CDR2 SVGAGI. The CDR3 extends over 12 amino acids. The V gene lost 8 bases and the J gene lost 4 bases, with 11 bases spanning the gap. The CDR3 nucleotides are TGTGCCAGCCACCTAACGAGCACTGAAGCTTTCTTT. This translates into CASHLTSTEAFF.

V is TRBV5-1 and J is TRBJ1-1, with D tentatively TRBD1 (6 bases). Trimming removed 4 bases from V and 0 bases from J, with 13 bases in between. The germline gives CDR1 SGHRS, CDR2 YFSETQ. CDR3 length: 15 residues. Here the CDR3 reads CASSLSDRMNTEAFF. The CDR3 DNA reads TGCGCCAGCAGCCTTTCGGACAGAATGAACACTGAAGCTTTCTTT.

This clone was picked up a small number of times. The same CDR3 can be traced to other DNA sequences in this sample. The J gene is TRBJ2-3, the V gene TRBV9; 9 positions agree with TRBD2. V lost 4 bases to trimming and J lost 3 bases; unmatched junction nucleotides: 6. Germline CDR1 SGDLS, CDR2 YYNGEE. The CDR3 covers 15 residues. The CDR3 spells CASSPRLAGTDTQYF. CDR3 sequence (DNA): TGTGCCAGCAGCCCCCGCCTAGCGGGGACAGATACGCAGTATTTT.

The rearrangement joins TRBV6-1 to TRBJ2-1, with 9 bases identical to TRBD2. V gave up 8 bases and J gave up 5 bases; unmatched junction bases: 7. The germline V gene has CDR1 MNHNS and CDR2 SASEGT. CDR3 length: 14 amino acids. CDR3 region: CASGSGGTHNEQFF. CDR3 DNA sequence: TGTGCCAGCGGAAGCGGGGGGACGCACAATGAGCAGTTCTTC.

This chain connects TRBV21-1 to TRBJ1-1; the D segment call TRBD1 is taken from the table without a DNA check. TRBV21-1 is described as a pseudogene. The CDR3 loop spans 16 amino acids. The CDR3 sequence: CASSKDRVELNTEAFF. The CDR3 coding sequence is TGTGCCAGCAGCAAAGACAGGGTTGAACTGAACACTGAAGCTTTCTTT.

The V and J genes are TRBV6-5 and TRBJ1-6; no reliable D call. V was pared by 2 bases and J by 5 bases, with 13 bases between. The germline V gene has CDR1 MNHEY and CDR2 SVGAGI. There are 16 residues in the CDR3. The CDR3 spells CASSYDPREDNSPLHF. Here the CDR3 DNA reads TGTGCCAGCAGTTACGACCCCCGGGAAGATAATTCACCCCTCCACTTT.

The chain recombines TRBV18 with TRBJ2-3, with D maybe TRBD1 (6 bases). CDR1 KGHSH and CDR2 LQKENI come from the germline V gene. The CDR3 has 12 amino acids. Trimming took off 3 bases at V and 7 bases at J, with 8 bases between the two ends. The CDR3 loop is CASSPQGNTQYF. CDR3 DNA sequence: TGTGCCAGCTCACCCCAGGGGAATACGCAGTATTTT.

V usage is TRBV20-1 and J usage is TRBJ2-5; D is unclear. V dropped 1 base and J dropped 5 bases, with 2 bases sitting between them. This CDR3 comprises 10 residues. In germline, CDR1 is DFQATT, CDR2 SNEGSKA (reference sequence). The CDR3 here is CSARAETQYF. CDR3 DNA sequence: TGCAGTGCTAGAGCTGAGACCCAGTACTTC.

The chain links TRBV27 to TRBJ2-1, with 7 bases lining up with TRBD1. CDR3 length equals 15 residues. Trimming took 4 bases from V and 4 from J; bases not matched to a gene: 7. The germline CDR1 and CDR2 sequences are MNHEY and SMNVEV (reference sequence). The CDR3 here is CASSSRQGNYNEQFF. The CDR3 DNA reads as TGTGCCAGCAGTTCCCGACAGGGAAATTACAATGAGCAGTTCTTC.

This clone showed up just a few times. The gene calls are TRBV6-5 and TRBJ2-3; TRBD1 matches at 8 bases. The J segment lost 6 bases and the V segment lost 10 bases, leaving 6 bases of the junction unmatched. The CDR3 is made up of 12 amino acids. Looked up from germline, CDR1 is MNHEY and CDR2 is SVGAGI. The CDR3 region has the DNA TGTGCCACGCGGACAGGGAGGGATACGCAGTATTTT. Translation: CATRTGRDTQYF.

Only a few counts were recorded for this clone. V and J are TRBV11-1 and TRBJ1-1; no firm D call. V lost 0 bases to trimming and J lost 7 bases, with 12 bases between them. The CDR3 is 14 residues long. Germline-derived CDR1 and CDR2 are SGHAT and FQDESV (reference sequence). Written as DNA, the CDR3 is TGTGCCAGCAGCTTAGCGCTCGCCACGATTGAAGCTTTCTTT. Translation: CASSLALATIEAFF.